The 25 T cell receptor beta chains below were found in one sample sequenced in a study of monozygotic twins with inflammatory bowel disease. No DNA is given; TCRdb re-called the 5' RACE reads and lists each CDR3 protein once. This sample's table has around 380,000 distinct CDR3 sequences. Sequenced input: blood. These receptors all come from a human donor with ulcerative colitis or Crohn's disease, or a healthy co-twin of an affected twin (not recorded which).

The rearrangement joins TRBV15 to TRBJ1-3; TCRdb indicates TRBD1, and absent DNA this call remains unverified. CDR3 length: 14 amino acids. Germline-derived CDR1 and CDR2 are LNHNV and YYDKDF (reference sequence). The CDR3 protein is CATSLQGSSDTIYF.

V and J are TRBV11-2 and TRBJ1-1. The CDR3 has 14 residues. Germline lookup yields CDR1 SGHAT and CDR2 FQNNGV. CDR3 sequence: CASSFDRASGEAFF.

The chain joins TRBV3-1 to TRBJ1-6; as DNA is missing, the TRBD1 call by TCRdb cannot be tested. From germline, CDR1 is LGHDT and CDR2 YNNKEL (reference sequence). The CDR3 loop spans 14 amino acids. The CDR3 sequence is CASSLAGMESPLHF.

The CDR3 sequence: CASSALGIGYTF. This chain joins TRBV2 and TRBJ1-2. The CDR3 contains 12 residues. CDR1 is SNHLY and CDR2 is FYNNEI in the germline V gene. Full variable domain (missing parts from reference TRBV2 and TRBJ1-2): EPEVTQTPSHQVTQMGQEVILRCVPISNHLYFYWYRQILGQKVEFLVSFYNNEISEKSEIFDDQFSVERPDGSNFTLKIRSTKLEDSAMYFCASSALGIGYTFGSGTRLTVV.

This chain links TRBV7-6 with TRBJ2-7; the TRBD2 assignment by TCRdb is unverifiable without DNA. CDR3 size: 14 residues. Germline V gene sequence: CDR1 SGHVS, CDR2 FNYEAQ. The CDR3 here is CASSLRMEVYEQYF.

This sequence joins TRBV7-2 and TRBJ1-5; TCRdb names TRBD1, which stays unverified in the absence of DNA. Per the germline V gene, CDR1 is SGHTA and CDR2 is FQGNSA. CDR3 length equals 16 residues. CDR3 sequence reads: CASSLEGGAGHQPQHF.

The chain carries TRBV20-1 and TRBJ1-1; without DNA, the TCRdb call of TRBD1 cannot be checked. The CDR3 runs 15 residues. The germline gives CDR1 DFQATT, CDR2 SNEGSKA (reference sequence). CDR3: CSARDRARSDTEAFF.

The chain is built from TRBV6-1 and TRBJ1-1. CDR1 is MNHNS and CDR2 is SASEGT in the germline V gene. This CDR3 has 13 residues. CDR3 sequence: CASSERLVTEAFF.

This chain links TRBV29-1 with TRBJ2-5; TCRdb proposes TRBD2, but this gene call is untestable without DNA. CDR1 SQVTM and CDR2 ANQGSEA come from the germline V gene. This CDR3 region has 15 residues. CDR3 residues: CSVGTSGGIQETQYF.

The V and J genes are TRBV5-1 and TRBJ1-1. Per the germline V gene, CDR1 is SGHRS and CDR2 is YFSETQ. The CDR3 loop spans 15 amino acids. CDR3 protein: CASSLAQQPDTEAFF.

The gene calls are TRBV25-1 and TRBJ1-1; TCRdb calls TRBD1, which cannot be checked without DNA. This CDR3 is built from 14 residues. The germline gives CDR1 MGHDK, CDR2 SYGVNS. The CDR3 sequence: CASIPTGPSTEAFF.

This rearrangement joins TRBV20-1 to TRBJ2-1; TCRdb selects TRBD2, and the lack of DNA leaves this call unchecked. CDR1 and CDR2 from the germline V gene are DFQATT and SNEGSKA (reference sequence). The CDR3 contains 13 residues. The CDR3 sequence: CSAVASGYNEQFF.

The J gene is TRBJ1-6, the V gene TRBV11-2; TCRdb gives TRBD1 as the D gene, but with no DNA this cannot be confirmed. Germline V gene data show CDR1 as SGHAT and CDR2 as FQNNGV. The CDR3 totals 15 residues. CDR3 sequence: CASSLGDSPNSPLHF.

The chain has TRBV12-3 or TRBV12-4 and TRBJ2-7. The CDR3 has 15 amino acids. The CDR3 spells CASSLNDGTLYEQYF.

This chain connects TRBV7-2 to TRBJ1-3. The CDR3 consists of 14 residues. The germline V gene encodes CDR1 SGHTA and CDR2 FQGNSA. CDR3 in amino acids: CASSLESFGNTIYF.

The V gene is TRBV7-9, the J gene TRBJ2-3; no DNA is available, so the TRBD1 call from TCRdb remains unchecked. The CDR3 runs to 16 residues. The germline V gene encodes CDR1 SEHNR and CDR2 FQNEAQ (reference sequence). CDR3 protein: CASSSVTISGARTQYF.

The J gene is TRBJ2-3, the V gene TRBV7-9; TCRdb proposes TRBD1, but this gene call is untestable without DNA. Looked up from germline, CDR1 is SEHNR and CDR2 is FQNEAQ (reference sequence). CDR3 size: 16 residues. The CDR3 here is CASSASLGGSTDTQYF.

This chain connects TRBV30 to TRBJ1-1; without DNA, the TCRdb call of TRBD1 cannot be checked. The CDR3 has 13 residues. CDR1 GTSNPN and CDR2 SVGIG come from the germline V gene (reference sequence). The CDR3 loop is CAWRDRGNTEAFF.

The chain carries TRBV20-1 and TRBJ2-3. Germline CDR1 DFQATT, CDR2 SNEGSKA (reference sequence). This CDR3 is 11 amino acids long. This CDR3 reads CSARVTMTQYF.

The rearrangement uses TRBV25-1 and TRBJ2-7; the D call from TCRdb, TRBD1, cannot be confirmed without DNA. The CDR3 runs to 15 residues. Germline CDR1 reads MGHDK; CDR2 reads SYGVNS. CDR3: CASSEYTGKNGEQYF.

The rearrangement uses TRBV6-5 and TRBJ1-2; TCRdb picks TRBD1, but there is no DNA to check that call. The germline V gene encodes CDR1 MNHEY and CDR2 SVGAGI. The CDR3 totals 16 residues. CDR3 residues: CASSFRQGALNYGYTF.

This chain uses TRBV7-9 with TRBJ1-6; there is no DNA to check the TCRdb D call of TRBD1. The CDR3 has 15 residues. From germline, CDR1 is SEHNR and CDR2 FQNEAQ (reference sequence). CDR3 region: CASSPRGDANSPLHF. The full variable domain, completed using reference TRBV7-9 and TRBJ1-6, is DTGVSQNPRHKITKRGQNVTFRCDPISEHNRLYWYRQTLGQGPEFLTYFQNEAQLEKSRLLSDRFSAERPKGSFSTLEIQRTEQGDSAMYLCASSPRGDANSPLHFGNGTRLTVT.

The chain combines TRBV19 with TRBJ2-1; the D gene TCRdb calls, TRBD1, cannot be checked with no DNA. Looked up from germline, CDR1 is LNHDA and CDR2 is SQIVND (reference sequence). The CDR3 has 15 residues. The CDR3 spells CASRLGGGLRNEQFF.

The chain links TRBV6-1 to TRBJ1-4. The V gene's germline CDR1 is MNHNS and CDR2 SASEGT. CDR3 size: 14 residues. The CDR3 protein is CASSKLSRREKLFF.

V gene TRBV15 combines with J gene TRBJ2-3. The CDR3 is 14 residues long. Germline V gene lookup returns CDR1 LNHNV and CDR2 YYDKDF (reference sequence). CDR3 residues: CATSSTEERGTQYF.